These 29 T cell receptor beta chains were sequenced from one sample in a study of CD8 T cells in Susac syndrome. cDNA came from roughly 0.5 to 1 ug RNA primed by random hexamers. TCRdb ran MiXCR on the immunoSEQ multiplex PCR reads and lists one entry per CDR3 protein. The table has some 130,000 distinct CDR3 sequences, roughly 76% seen once. The source material was CD8+ T cells from PBMCs. The source of these receptors is a human donor with multiple sclerosis.

The V gene is TRBV2, the J gene TRBJ2-1, with TRBD1 as a possible D gene (6 bases). Trimming removed 7 bases at V and 5 bases at J, with 12 bases between. In germline, CDR1 is SNHLY, CDR2 FYNNEI. There are 13 residues in the CDR3. CDR3 protein: CASTGTNDNEQFF. The DNA of the CDR3 is TGTGCCAGCACTGGGACAAATGACAATGAGCAGTTCTTC.

J is TRBJ1-1 and V is TRBV21-1. TRBV21-1 constitutes a pseudogene. This CDR3 is built from 17 residues. CDR3 nucleotides: TGTGCCAGCAGCAAGTGGGTCGAGTGGGTCATGAACACTGAAGCTTTCTTT. This translates into CASSKWVEWVMNTEAFF.

The CDR3 spells CASSLDDSANTEAFF. CDR3 DNA sequence: TGTGCCAGCAGTCTTGACGACAGCGCGAACACTGAAGCTTTCTTT. The chain employs TRBV6-5 and TRBJ1-1; D is possibly TRBD1 (5 bases). Between the trimmed V and J ends, which lost 5 bases and 1 base, there was a span of 14 bases. Germline V lookup: CDR1 MNHEY, CDR2 SVGAGI. The CDR3 has 15 residues.

This clonotype was seen more than once but under ten times. J is TRBJ1-4 and V is TRBV5-4, with 8 bases aligning to TRBD1. The CDR3 consists of 15 residues. Germline V gene sequence: CDR1 SGHNT, CDR2 YYREEE (reference sequence). J gave up 8 bases and V 0 bases, and 6 bases lay outside the gene matches. CDR3 sequence: CASSLGGQGREKLFF. The CDR3 bases are TGTGCCAGCAGCTTGGGCGGACAGGGCCGAGAAAAACTGTTTTTT.

CDR3 coding DNA: TGTGCCAGCAGCCACCCAGTAATGAGTATAGGATTCTATGGCTACACCTTC. This codes for CASSHPVMSIGFYGYTF. The V gene is TRBV4-2, the J gene TRBJ1-2; D not resolved. Trimming stripped 3 bases from V and 4 bases from J, with 21 bases between. Germline V gives CDR1 LGHNA, CDR2 YNFKEQ. The CDR3 spans 17 residues.

The chain recombines TRBV19 with TRBJ1-5; the D gene is possibly TRBD1 (5 bases). Germline V gene sequence: CDR1 LNHDA, CDR2 SQIVND (reference sequence). The CDR3 extends over 15 amino acids. V dropped 3 bases and J dropped 3 bases, with 12 bases sitting between them. The CDR3 DNA reads TGTGCCAGTAGTATGCCCAGGGCCACCAATCAGCCCCAGCATTTT. This encodes CASSMPRATNQPQHF.

The sample holds one count of this clonotype. V gene TRBV28 combines with J gene TRBJ2-2; the match to TRBD2 covers 8 bases. Germline trimming cut 6 bases from V and 3 bases from J; bases unmatched to any gene: 3. The CDR3 totals 14 residues. Germline CDR1 and CDR2: MDHEN and SYDVKM. The DNA of the CDR3 is TGTGCCAGCAGCCGAGCGGGGGACACCGGGGAGCTGTTTTTT. Amino acids: CASSRAGDTGELFF. Combining the CDR3 with reference TRBV28 and TRBJ2-2 gives the whole variable domain DVKVTQSSRYLVKRTGEKVFLECVQDMDHENMFWYRQDPGLGLRLIYFSYDVKMKEKGDIPEGYSVSREKKERFSLILESASTNQTSMYLCASSRAGDTGELFFGEGSRLTVL.

Only a few counts were recorded for this clonotype. CDR3 loop: CASSEGTVIYEQYF. CDR3 nucleotides: TGTGCCAGCAGTGAAGGGACAGTTATCTACGAGCAGTACTTC. The chain joins TRBV2 to TRBJ2-7; D may be TRBD1 (6 bases). With 1 base removed from V and 3 bases from J, the gap between germline ends came to 10 bases. This CDR3 spans 14 amino acids. Germline values: CDR1 SNHLY, CDR2 FYNNEI. The variable domain in full, with the rest retrieved from reference TRBV2 and TRBJ2-7, is EPEVTQTPSHQVTQMGQEVILRCVPISNHLYFYWYRQILGQKVEFLVSFYNNEISEKSEIFDDQFSVERPDGSNFTLKIRSTKLEDSAMYFCASSEGTVIYEQYFGPGTRLTVT.

This chain connects TRBV7-8 to TRBJ2-2; tentative D call: TRBD2 (6 bases). Germline V gives CDR1 SGHVS, CDR2 FQNEAQ. This CDR3 spans 15 amino acids. Trimming stripped 4 bases from V and 2 bases from J, with 11 bases between. The CDR3 is CASSSRRVNTGELFF. CDR3 coding DNA: TGTGCCAGCAGCTCGAGGAGGGTTAACACCGGGGAGCTGTTTTTT.

V and J are TRBV4-1 and TRBJ1-5; D remains unclear. The ends were cut back, 0 bases at V and 7 bases at J, with 10 bases in the middle. The V gene's germline CDR1 is MGHRA and CDR2 YSYEKL. This CDR3 comprises 14 residues. CDR3 protein: CASSQEARPQPQHF. DNA for the CDR3: TGCGCCAGCAGCCAAGAAGCCAGGCCCCAGCCCCAGCATTTT.

The V call is TRBV20-1, the J call TRBJ1-1; D is ambiguous. The CDR3 is 16 amino acids. The germline gives CDR1 DFQATT, CDR2 SNEGSKA (reference sequence). V was cut by 6 bases and J by 3 bases, with 23 bases left in between. The CDR3 DNA sequence: TGCAGTGCCGTTTACCCGATCGTGACTGTGGACACTGAAGCTTTCTTT. Amino acid sequence: CSAVYPIVTVDTEAFF.

This chain joins TRBV6-5 and TRBJ2-1, with 14 bases aligning to TRBD2. Trimming at V came to 4 bases and at J to 0 bases, leaving 2 bases not matched to a gene. Looked up from germline, CDR1 is MNHEY and CDR2 is SVGAGI. CDR3 length equals 17 residues. The CDR3 here is CASSWGTSGSSYNEQFF. DNA of the CDR3: TGTGCCAGCAGTTGGGGGACTAGCGGGAGCTCCTACAATGAGCAGTTCTTC.

V is TRBV5-1 and J is TRBJ1-2, with TRBD1 matching 8 bases. The CDR3 consists of 14 residues. V lost 4 bases, J lost 4 bases, and 6 bases stayed unmatched. The germline gives CDR1 SGHRS, CDR2 YFSETQ. Here the CDR3 DNA reads TGCGCCAGCAGCGCAGGACAGGGCGTCTATGGCTACACCTTC. Its translation: CASSAGQGVYGYTF.

V usage is TRBV6-2 or TRBV6-3 and J usage is TRBJ2-2; TRBD1 matches at 7 bases. There are 13 residues in the CDR3. Germline V gene data show CDR1 as MNHEY and CDR2 as SVGEGT. V shed 6 bases, J shed 6 bases, and the junction held 4 bases outside the gene matches. CDR3 coding DNA: TGTGCCAGCAGATACACAGGGGCCGGGGAGCTGTTTTTT. Its protein is CASRYTGAGELFF.

This clonotype was counted only a few times. The V call is TRBV5-6, the J call TRBJ1-1; weak D call: TRBD1 (5 bases). The CDR3 covers 13 residues. The germline V and J ends were trimmed by 0 bases and 4 bases, with 7 bases remaining between them. Germline assignment: CDR1 SGHDT and CDR2 YYEEEE. CDR3 amino acids: CASSLGRVTEAFF. CDR3 DNA sequence: TGTGCCAGCAGCTTGGGCAGGGTCACTGAAGCTTTCTTT.

The chain is built from TRBV27 and TRBJ2-5, with D unclear. Trimming took 2 bases from V and 7 from J, leaving 14 bases between them. The CDR3 spans 14 residues. The germline gives CDR1 MNHEY, CDR2 SMNVEV (reference sequence). The CDR3 DNA reads as TGTGCCAGCAGTTTAAACCCTGCTCTTGGGACCCAGTACTTC. It codes for CASSLNPALGTQYF.

This clonotype was observed a handful of times. The genes are TRBV7-2 and TRBJ2-7; D is perhaps TRBD1 (6 bases). Germline loops: CDR1 SGHTA, CDR2 FQGNSA. The CDR3 extends over 12 amino acids. V gave up 11 bases and J gave up 0 bases, with 11 bases separating them. The CDR3 sequence is CASRDTSYEQYF. For the CDR3, the DNA is TGTGCCTCCCGGGACACCTCCTACGAGCAGTACTTC. The full variable domain, with the rest looked up from reference TRBV7-2 and TRBJ2-7, is GAGVSQSPSNKVTEKGKDVELRCDPISGHTALYWYRQSLGQGLEFLIYFQGNSAPDKSGLPSDRFSAERTGGSVSTLTIQRTQQEDSAVYLCASRDTSYEQYFGPGTRLTVT.

This clonotype turned up a few times. Here the CDR3 DNA reads TGTGCCAGCAGCCCGTCGGGAGGGCTTTACGAGCAGTACTTC. Protein sequence: CASSPSGGLYEQYF. The chain employs TRBV7-6 and TRBJ2-7; TRBD2 matches 8 bases. This CDR3 region has 14 residues. Germline V gives CDR1 SGHVS, CDR2 FNYEAQ. Trimming removed 5 bases from V and 4 bases from J; junction bases left unmatched: 7.

The chain joins TRBV19 to TRBJ1-2; a possible D gene is TRBD1 (6 bases). Germline assignment: CDR1 LNHDA and CDR2 SQIVND (reference sequence). The CDR3 consists of 14 residues. V was cut by 8 bases and J by 1 base, with 14 bases left in between. CDR3 region: CASVHRAVNYGYTF. The CDR3 nucleotides read TGTGCCAGTGTTCACAGGGCAGTTAACTATGGCTACACCTTC.

The chain is built from TRBV7-2 and TRBJ2-1; 16 nucleotides match TRBD2. V was pared by 7 bases and J by 9 bases, with 3 bases of the junction left unmatched. The CDR3 extends over 14 amino acids. Germline V gives CDR1 SGHTA, CDR2 FQGNSA. CDR3 region: CASTGTSGGGEQFF. The CDR3 DNA is TGTGCCAGCACCGGGACTAGCGGGGGGGGTGAGCAGTTCTTC.

V is TRBV27 and J is TRBJ2-7, with D unresolved. Trimming shortened V by 5 bases and J by 3 bases, and 11 bases separated the two germline ends. Germline CDR1 reads MNHEY; CDR2 reads SMNVEV (reference sequence). The CDR3 spans 13 residues. The CDR3 DNA is TGTGCCAGCAGTCCAGCGAGGCGCTACGAGCAGTACTTC. It specifies CASSPARRYEQYF.

The V call is TRBV5-1, the J call TRBJ2-7; weak D call: TRBD1 (6 bases). The CDR3 contains 15 residues. Trimming took off 7 bases at V and 3 bases at J, with 20 bases between the two ends. Germline CDR1 and CDR2: SGHRS and YFSETQ. Here the CDR3 reads CASGPRGFPRYEQYF. DNA of the CDR3: TGCGCCAGCGGTCCGAGGGGGTTTCCCCGCTACGAGCAGTACTTC.

The chain uses TRBV29-1 and TRBJ2-7, with D uncertain. The CDR3 contains 13 residues. Germline assignment: CDR1 SQVTM and CDR2 ANQGSEA. V lost 4 bases, J lost 0 bases, and 10 bases lay in between. Here the CDR3 reads CSVVDGSSYEQYV. The CDR3 DNA sequence: TGCAGCGTTGTAGATGGCAGCTCCTACGAGCAGTACGTC.

This sequence joins TRBV27 and TRBJ1-1, with a weak D call TRBD1 (6 bases). This CDR3 spans 14 amino acids. Trimming cost V 4 bases and J 0 bases, with 9 bases left between them. Germline values: CDR1 MNHEY, CDR2 SMNVEV (reference sequence). The DNA for the CDR3 is TGTGCCAGCAGTTACAGGGACATGAACACTGAAGCTTTCTTT. Encoded protein: CASSYRDMNTEAFF.

This rearrangement joins TRBV9 to TRBJ2-2; D gene unclear. The V and J ends lost 0 bases and 6 bases respectively, with 9 bases between them. CDR1 and CDR2 (germline): SGDLS, YYNGEE. This CDR3 is 14 amino acids long. DNA of the CDR3: TGTGCCAGCAGCGTAGCTCGTTCGTCCGGGGAGCTGTTTTTT. This encodes CASSVARSSGELFF.

This clonotype was recorded a few times. This rearrangement joins TRBV13 to TRBJ2-7; 11 bases line up with TRBD1. V lost 5 bases to trimming and J lost 1 base; unmatched junction nucleotides: 13. This CDR3 spans 18 amino acids. Germline V gene sequence: CDR1 PRHDT, CDR2 FYEKMQ (reference sequence). Here the CDR3 DNA reads TGTGCCAGCAGCCACCGGAGGACAGGGGGCGTTCGATCCTACGAGCAGTACGTC. Translated: CASSHRRTGGVRSYEQYV.

This clonotype was observed a handful of times. V gene TRBV27 combines with J gene TRBJ2-7; no clear D gene. Germline CDR1 reads MNHEY; CDR2 reads SMNVEV (reference sequence). V lost 5 bases and J 0 bases, leaving 8 bases between the germline ends. This CDR3 comprises 13 residues. CDR3 in DNA: TGTGCCAGCAGTCTTCGGGCCTCCTACGAGCAGTACGTC. It encodes CASSLRASYEQYV.

CDR3 DNA: TGTGCCAGTAGTACGGGGGGACTAGCGGGAGGTCATGAGCAGTTCTTC. This encodes CASSTGGLAGGHEQFF. The chain recombines TRBV19 with TRBJ2-1; TRBD2 agrees at 15 bases. Trimming cost V 4 bases and J 8 bases; bases outside gene matches: 6. The CDR3 has 16 amino acids. Germline CDR1 is LNHDA and CDR2 is SQIVND (reference sequence).

The chain recombines TRBV5-6 with TRBJ1-5, with D maybe TRBD1 (6 bases). Germline V gives CDR1 SGHDT, CDR2 YYEEEE. Trimming removed 4 bases at V and 3 bases at J, with 11 bases between. The CDR3 is 14 amino acids. The DNA for the CDR3 is TGTGCCAGCAGCGCAGGGGAGGTCAATCAGCCCCAGCATTTT. Its protein product is CASSAGEVNQPQHF.